Each of the 23 T cell receptor beta chains below was sequenced from the same sample in a study of blood T cell repertoires in COVID-19. Sequenced by immunoSEQ multiplex PCR; TCRdb stores in-frame clones only, minus some. The table lists about 270,000 clones, around 84% of them singletons. Sequenced sample: PBMCs or T cells enriched from blood (not recorded which). These receptors were taken from a man aged 18-30 years who had recovered from COVID-19.

This sequence joins TRBV3-1 (or the pseudogene TRBV3-2) and TRBJ2-5, with D perhaps matching TRBD2 (5 bases). The ends were cut back, 1 base at V and 4 bases at J, with 16 bases in the middle. Germline V lookup: CDR1 LGHDT, CDR2 YNNKEL (reference sequence). The length of the CDR3 is 16 residues. The CDR3 DNA follows: TGTGCCAGCAGCCAAGCGGAAAGGGAGAGAGCAGAGACCCAGTACTTC. Its protein is CASSQAERERAETQYF.

The chain uses TRBV3-1 (or the pseudogene TRBV3-2) and TRBJ2-1; 12 bases fit TRBD2. From germline, CDR1 is LGHDT and CDR2 YNNKEL (reference sequence). V was pared by 0 bases and J by 10 bases, with 10 bases of the junction left unmatched. The CDR3 is 17 residues long. CDR3 DNA: TGTGCCAGCAGCCAAGATGGGACTAGCGGGCCTGCGGGCGAGCAGTTCTTC. It yields the protein CASSQDGTSGPAGEQFF.

V gene TRBV10-3 combines with J gene TRBJ1-5; maybe TRBD1 (5 bases). This CDR3 is built from 13 residues. Germline CDR1 and CDR2: ENHRY and SYGVKD. V lost 4 bases and J lost 5, with 9 bases in between. In DNA, the CDR3 is TGTGCCATCAGTGTTGACAGCTATCAGCCCCAGCATTTT. Its translation is CAISVDSYQPQHF.

The chain employs TRBV3-1 (or the pseudogene TRBV3-2) and TRBJ2-5; no firm D call. Trimming stripped 5 bases from V and 4 bases from J, with 5 bases between. Germline CDR1 and CDR2: LGHDT and YNNKEL (reference sequence). The CDR3 is 11 residues long. The DNA for the CDR3 is TGTGCCAGCAGCAACTCAGAGACCCAGTACTTC. It translates to CASSNSETQYF.

This chain connects TRBV21-1 to TRBJ2-7; the DNA was not compared with TRBD1, the D call given in the table. TRBV21-1 is assigned pseudogene status. The CDR3 extends over 18 amino acids. CDR3 sequence: CASSRSGTGQWELGEQYF. The CDR3 bases are TGTGCCAGCAGCAGATCCGGGACAGGTCAATGGGAACTGGGGGAGCAGTACTTC.

The chain is built from TRBV6-5 and TRBJ1-1, with a weak D call TRBD1 (5 bases). Per germline, CDR1 MNHEY and CDR2 SVGAGI. The CDR3 contains 14 residues. The ends were cut back, 2 bases at V and 5 bases at J, with 12 bases in the middle. CDR3 amino acids: CASSYRGWETEAFF. The CDR3 DNA follows: TGTGCCAGCAGTTACAGGGGATGGGAAACTGAAGCTTTCTTT.

This chain joins TRBV2 and TRBJ1-6; D possibly corresponds to TRBD1 (5 bases). Per the germline V gene, CDR1 is SNHLY and CDR2 is FYNNEI. The ends were cut back, 4 bases at V and 4 bases at J, with 14 bases in the middle. CDR3 length equals 16 residues. The CDR3 here is CASSAERQKYNSPLHF. The CDR3 region has the DNA TGTGCCAGCAGTGCCGAAAGACAGAAATATAATTCACCCCTCCACTTT.

J is TRBJ2-7 and V is TRBV12-5; TRBD2 agrees at 10 bases. With 1 base clipped from V and 5 bases from J, the junction kept 5 bases outside the gene matches. CDR1 and CDR2 (germline): LGHNT, FRNRAP. CDR3 length equals 15 residues. This CDR3 is CASGLELAGSDEQYF. The CDR3 DNA is TGTGCTAGTGGTTTGGAACTAGCGGGATCGGACGAGCAGTACTTC.

The V call is TRBV28, the J call TRBJ1-2; D is uncertain. Germline CDR1 MDHEN, CDR2 SYDVKM. This CDR3 is built from 12 residues. The V end was cut by 4 bases, the J end by 4 bases, with 7 bases between. CDR3 coding DNA: TGTGCCAGCAGTTCCAGACTCTATGGCTACACCTTC. It encodes CASSSRLYGYTF.

This sequence joins TRBV5-1 and TRBJ2-1, with a tentative D call TRBD2 (6 bases). Germline values: CDR1 SGHRS, CDR2 YFSETQ. The V end was cut by 5 bases, the J end by 7 bases, with 16 bases between. The CDR3 sequence is 14 residues long. In nucleotides, the CDR3 is TGCGCCAGCAGTCCGGAGGGAGTTCAAAATGAGCAGTTCTTC. This translates into CASSPEGVQNEQFF.

The chain combines TRBV5-6 with TRBJ1-5, with a weak D call TRBD1 (5 bases). The V and J ends lost 0 bases and 2 bases respectively, with 18 bases between them. Germline V CDR1 and CDR2: SGHDT, YYEEEE. The CDR3 contains 18 residues. Here the CDR3 DNA reads TGTGCCAGCAGCTTGGGGTCCTCGAGCAGGGAGGGCAATCAGCCCCAGCATTTT. This gives the protein CASSLGSSSREGNQPQHF.

The V and J genes are TRBV30 and TRBJ1-2; no clear D gene. Germline V gene data show CDR1 as GTSNPN and CDR2 as SVGIG (reference sequence). The CDR3 has 13 amino acids. Trimming removed 0 bases at V and 1 base at J, with 6 bases between. The CDR3 DNA is TGTGCCTGGAGTGTCTCAGTTAACTATGGCTACACCTTC. This sequence encodes CAWSVSVNYGYTF.

This clone showed up just a few times. The V and J genes are TRBV30 and TRBJ1-4, with a possible D match to TRBD1 (6 bases). The CDR3 consists of 14 residues. The ends were cut back, 1 base at V and 6 bases at J, with 12 bases in the middle. Looked up from germline, CDR1 is GTSNPN and CDR2 is SVGIG (reference sequence). The CDR3 sequence: CAWSGQVGHEKLFF. The CDR3 DNA reads as TGTGCCTGGAGTGGACAGGTCGGACATGAAAAACTGTTTTTT.

CDR3 coding DNA: TGCGCCAGCAGCCCCGGGACAGGGGGGAACACCGGGGAGCTGTTTTTT. This codes for CASSPGTGGNTGELFF. This chain joins TRBV5-1 and TRBJ2-2; 11 positions agree with TRBD1. The J segment lost 1 base and the V segment lost 4 bases, leaving 3 bases of the junction unmatched. The V gene's germline CDR1 is SGHRS and CDR2 YFSETQ. The CDR3 covers 16 residues.

This chain uses TRBV10-2 with TRBJ1-2, with TRBD1 matching 7 bases. CDR1 WSHSY and CDR2 SAAADI come from the germline V gene. The CDR3 consists of 13 residues. V trimming: 5 bases; J trimming: 8 bases; junction bases outside the gene matches: 8. DNA of the CDR3: TGCGCCAGCAGTCCGGGACAGAGTTACGGCTACACCTTC. It translates to CASSPGQSYGYTF.

The genes are TRBV5-6 and TRBJ2-5; 9 bases are a match to TRBD1. This CDR3 comprises 15 residues. The germline V gene has CDR1 SGHDT and CDR2 YYEEEE. V lost 0 bases and J lost 2; bases outside the gene matches: 2. CDR3 protein: CASSLVGTGQETQYF. CDR3 DNA sequence: TGTGCCAGCAGCTTGGTGGGGACAGGGCAAGAGACCCAGTACTTC.

The rearrangement links TRBV11-3 to TRBJ2-6; 11 nucleotides match TRBD2. The V gene's germline CDR1 is SGHNT and CDR2 YENEEA. With V trimmed by 1 base and J by 3 bases, 2 bases remained unmatched. The CDR3 has 17 amino acids. The CDR3 sequence is CASSLGLAGSGANVLTF. CDR3 DNA: TGTGCCAGCAGCTTAGGACTAGCGGGAAGTGGGGCCAACGTCCTGACTTTC.

The rearrangement links TRBV12-3 or TRBV12-4 to TRBJ1-1; 10 bases match TRBD1. The CDR3 totals 13 residues. With V trimmed by 6 bases and J by 7 bases, 5 bases remained unmatched. Written as DNA, the CDR3 is TGTGCCAGCAGGGACAGGGGGGATGGTGAAGCTTTCTTT. This sequence encodes CASRDRGDGEAFF.

The gene calls are TRBV3-1 (or the pseudogene TRBV3-2) and TRBJ2-1, with 11 bases matching TRBD2. The V gene end was trimmed by 0 bases and the J gene end by 4 bases; junction bases not matched to a gene: 2. This CDR3 has 16 amino acids. Germline-derived CDR1 and CDR2 are LGHDT and YNNKEL (reference sequence). CDR3: CASSQDGTSGYNEQFF. CDR3 in DNA: TGTGCCAGCAGCCAAGATGGGACTAGCGGATACAATGAGCAGTTCTTC.

The chain combines TRBV4-1 with TRBJ1-1; D gene unclear. The CDR3 has 16 residues. CDR1 and CDR2 (germline): MGHRA, YSYEKL. V lost 1 base and J lost 0, with 12 bases in between. CDR3 DNA sequence: TGCGCCAGCAGCCAAGTCGCGAGGGTTGTGAACACTGAAGCTTTCTTT. This translates into CASSQVARVVNTEAFF.

V is TRBV5-1 and J is TRBJ2-3, with no clear D. CDR3 length: 14 residues. The V end was cut by 2 bases, the J end by 2 bases, with 9 bases between. CDR1 and CDR2 (germline): SGHRS, YFSETQ. CDR3 loop: CASSFNRDTDTQYF. The CDR3, as DNA: TGCGCCAGCAGCTTTAACAGAGACACAGATACGCAGTATTTT.

This clone was found many times. The V call is TRBV6-4, the J call TRBJ2-1, with 7 nucleotides matching TRBD1. The CDR3 is 15 amino acids. Germline CDR1 reads MRHNA; CDR2 reads SNTAGT. V gave up 3 bases and J gave up 4 bases; unmatched junction bases: 6. The CDR3 nucleotides are TGTGCCAGCAGTGAAGAAACAGGGGAGTACAATGAGCAGTTCTTC. Encoded protein: CASSEETGEYNEQFF.

The chain carries TRBV15 and TRBJ1-3; 10 bases match TRBD1. Unmatched junction bases numbered 11, after V lost 9 bases and J lost 9 bases. CDR1 LNHNV and CDR2 YYDKDF come from the germline V gene (reference sequence). The CDR3 covers 14 residues. CDR3 nucleotide sequence: TGTGCCACTGGGAGGGACAGGGGTGGCGGCACCATATATTTT. It encodes CATGRDRGGGTIYF.